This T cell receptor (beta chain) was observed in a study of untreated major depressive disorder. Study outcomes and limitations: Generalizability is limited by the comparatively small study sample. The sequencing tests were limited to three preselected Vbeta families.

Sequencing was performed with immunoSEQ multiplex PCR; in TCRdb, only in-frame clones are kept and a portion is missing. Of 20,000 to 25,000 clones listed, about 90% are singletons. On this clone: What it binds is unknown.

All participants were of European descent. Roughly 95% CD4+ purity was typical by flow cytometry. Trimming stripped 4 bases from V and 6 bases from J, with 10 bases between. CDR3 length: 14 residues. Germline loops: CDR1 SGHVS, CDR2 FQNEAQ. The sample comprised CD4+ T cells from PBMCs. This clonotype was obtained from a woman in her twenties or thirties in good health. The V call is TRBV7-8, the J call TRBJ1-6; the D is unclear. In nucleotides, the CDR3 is TGTGCCAGCAGCTCACTTGGCTTTAATTCACCCCTCCACTTT. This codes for CASSSLGFNSPLHF. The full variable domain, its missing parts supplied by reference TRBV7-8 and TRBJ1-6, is GAGVSQSPRYKVAKRGQDVALRCDPISGHVSLFWYQQALGQGPEFLTYFQNEAQLDKSGLPSDRFFAERPEGSVSTLKIQRTQQEDSAVYLCASSSLGFNSPLHFGNGTRLTVT.